The 12 T cell receptor beta chains reported below all come from one sample, sequenced in a study of T cells in localized non-small cell lung cancer. Clones were read by immunoSEQ multiplex PCR, and TCRdb kept only the in-frame ones, dropping some. The table includes under 35,000 clones, roughly 90% detected once. Sequences were derived from peripheral blood, sampled before any cancer treatment. The origin of the receptors is a female donor aged 60 or older with stage I lung adenocarcinoma.

This chain connects TRBV7-9 to TRBJ2-1; 8 nucleotides match TRBD2. The CDR3 is made up of 12 amino acids. Germline V CDR1 and CDR2: SEHNR, FQNEAQ (reference sequence). Trimming removed 11 bases from V and 9 bases from J; junction bases left unmatched: 9. As DNA, the CDR3 is TGTGCCCCACAAGGACTAGCCGGTGAGCAGTTCTTC. It codes for CAPQGLAGEQFF.

The table lists this clone with a count of one. This sequence joins TRBV30 and TRBJ1-4; D unclear. Germline V lookup: CDR1 GTSNPN, CDR2 SVGIG (reference sequence). CDR3 length: 11 residues. Trimming left V 0 bases short and J 8 bases short, with 4 bases between. The CDR3 loop reads CAWSVSEKLFF. Here the CDR3 DNA reads TGTGCCTGGAGTGTCAGCGAAAAACTGTTTTTT.

The V call is TRBV11-2, the J call TRBJ1-3; 10 positions agree with TRBD1. The germline V gene encodes CDR1 SGHAT and CDR2 FQNNGV. V lost 6 bases to trimming and J lost 14 bases; unmatched junction nucleotides: 19. This CDR3 spans 16 amino acids. The CDR3 here is CASSSPAGQGSGKVYF. The CDR3 coding sequence is TGTGCCAGCAGTTCCCCGGCGGGACAGGGGTCCGGGAAGGTATATTTT.

The V and J genes are TRBV15 and TRBJ1-1; 9 nucleotides agree with TRBD1. Germline V gene data show CDR1 as LNHNV and CDR2 as YYDKDF (reference sequence). CDR3 length: 14 amino acids. V shed 4 bases and J 5 bases; nucleotides not matched to a gene: 5. The CDR3 bases are TGTGCCACCAGCACCGGACAGGGGTGGACTGAAGCTTTCTTT. Its protein product is CATSTGQGWTEAFF.

In its sample, this clone was seen once. The CDR3 coding sequence is TGTGCCAGCAGCCTCCGACAGGCGAACTATGGCTACACCTTC. This translates into CASSLRQANYGYTF. The chain is built from TRBV11-1 and TRBJ1-2, with a weak D call TRBD1 (6 bases). V was clipped by 5 bases and J by 2 bases, with 12 bases between them. CDR1 and CDR2 (germline): SGHAT, FQDESV (reference sequence). CDR3 length: 14 residues.

This chain connects TRBV4-1 to TRBJ1-2, with a possible D match to TRBD1 (5 bases). The V end lost 0 bases, the J end lost 6 bases, and 17 bases lay between the germline ends. In germline, CDR1 is MGHRA, CDR2 YSYEKL. This CDR3 has 16 amino acids. CDR3 amino acids: CASSQEVGLPRDGYTF. The CDR3 DNA reads TGCGCCAGCAGCCAAGAGGTGGGCCTTCCCAGGGATGGCTACACCTTC.

The V and J genes are TRBV5-4 and TRBJ1-4; D remains ambiguous. Germline CDR1 SGHNT, CDR2 YYREEE (reference sequence). V was trimmed by 0 bases and J by 0 bases, leaving 9 bases between them. This CDR3 comprises 16 residues. For the CDR3, the DNA is TGTGCCAGCAGCTTGGAGGTCACGGCAACTAATGAAAAACTGTTTTTT. It translates to CASSLEVTATNEKLFF.

V gene TRBV30 combines with J gene TRBJ2-2; 7 bases are shared with TRBD2. The CDR3 runs 14 residues. The germline CDR1 and CDR2 sequences are GTSNPN and SVGIG (reference sequence). With V trimmed by 5 bases and J by 6 bases, 9 bases remained unmatched. DNA for the CDR3: TGTGCCTGGCTGCGAAGGGAGGGTGCCGGGGAGCTGTTTTTT. Translating gives CAWLRREGAGELFF.

V is TRBV29-1 and J is TRBJ2-7; no clear D. Germline V gene data show CDR1 as SQVTM and CDR2 as ANQGSEA. The CDR3 spans 12 residues. The V and J ends lost 5 bases and 3 bases respectively, with 11 bases between them. CDR3 bases: TGCAGCGTTCAAGGGATGGTCTACGAGCAGTACTTC. This sequence encodes CSVQGMVYEQYF.

This chain joins TRBV7-8 and TRBJ1-1; 7 nucleotides match TRBD1. The junction had 12 bases not matched to a gene; V was cut back by 5 bases and J by 0 bases. The germline V gene has CDR1 SGHVS and CDR2 FQNEAQ. This CDR3 region has 17 residues. The CDR3 spells CASSPPGQRNLNTEAFF. Here the CDR3 DNA reads TGTGCCAGCAGCCCCCCGGGACAGAGAAACTTGAACACTGAAGCTTTCTTT. The whole variable domain, filled in from reference TRBV7-8 and TRBJ1-1, reads GAGVSQSPRYKVAKRGQDVALRCDPISGHVSLFWYQQALGQGPEFLTYFQNEAQLDKSGLPSDRFFAERPEGSVSTLKIQRTQQEDSAVYLCASSPPGQRNLNTEAFFGQGTRLTVV.

This clone has more than one count but fewer than ten. The chain carries TRBV6-5 and TRBJ2-7; 8 bases are shared with TRBD1. CDR1 and CDR2 from the germline V gene are MNHEY and SVGAGI. With 4 bases clipped from V and 1 base from J, the junction kept 6 bases outside the gene matches. This CDR3 contains 15 residues. In DNA form, the CDR3 reads TGTGCCAGCAGTTCGCCCCGGACAGGGTCCTACGAGCAGTACTTC. Amino acid sequence: CASSSPRTGSYEQYF.

This rearrangement joins TRBV13 to TRBJ2-5, with D unresolved. Germline lookup yields CDR1 PRHDT and CDR2 FYEKMQ (reference sequence). Trimming took off 6 bases at V and 5 bases at J, with 13 bases between the two ends. This CDR3 has 13 residues. The CDR3: CASSKIAGETQYF. For the CDR3, the DNA is TGTGCCAGCAGTAAGATCGCCGGCGAGACCCAGTACTTC.